This TCR beta chain came from a study of Ad26.COV2.S vaccination and SARS-CoV-2 variants. Study in general: Doses of Ad26.COV2.S were injected into muscle once or twice, 56 days apart. Study outcomes and limitations: Placebo recipients and vaccine recipients were similar in non-spike TCR breadth.

The table came from immunoSEQ multiplex PCR; TCRdb's copy has only in-frame clones and leaves some out. The sample contains around 300,000 clones, 70% to 90% of which appear only once. Treatment noted: over 15 received Ad26.COV2.S at low or high dose, single or two shots; roughly five received placebo; per-sample allocation not given. Day 63 following the first vaccine or placebo injection was when the samples were taken. In the vaccine, an Ad26 vector expressed the SARS-CoV-2 spike of the Wuhan strain. About this clone: The antigen is not known.

This clonotype was sampled from a person between 18 and 60 years old who received the Ad26.COV2.S COVID-19 vaccine or a placebo. This specimen was peripheral blood, taken in a trial of Ad26.COV2.S vaccine versus placebo.

This CDR3 reads CASSLEGWQPQHF. CDR3 sequence (DNA): TGTGCCAGCAGTTTGGAAGGGTGGCAGCCCCAGCATTTT. V usage is TRBV12-3 or TRBV12-4 and J usage is TRBJ1-5; D is ambiguous. This CDR3 comprises 13 residues. Trimming removed 3 bases at V and 7 bases at J, with 10 bases between.